This TCR beta chain appears in the sequencing data of a study of cytomegalovirus exposure and HLA in healthy donors. Study details: In an early release, HLA-typed donors contributed some 80 million unique TCR sequences. Study-wide results and limits: In a later analysis, at a false discovery rate of 0.05, roughly 16,000 TCR beta sequences matched HLA alleles. Among CMV-associated TCR beta chains, most appeared HLA-restricted in a later analysis.

This CDR3 is built from 13 residues. Germline V gives CDR1 SGHTA, CDR2 FQGNSA. V was cut by 5 bases and J by 0 bases, with 8 bases left in between. With respect to this clone: Its antigen is not known.

Researchers ran the PCR with 60 Vbeta and 13 Jbeta primers. Repertoires were generated with immunoSEQ multiplex PCR, while TCRdb's copy carries only in-frame clones and drops some. The table has 150,000 to 200,000 clones, around 68% seen once. The source of this sequence is a man aged 50 to 59 in good health and CMV-seronegative. The V and J genes are TRBV7-2 and TRBJ2-7, with D possibly matching TRBD1 (5 bases). The specimen was PBMCs. This CDR3 is CASSLGPSYEQYF. CDR3 coding DNA: TGTGCCAGCAGCCTGGGGCCCTCCTACGAGCAGTACTTC.